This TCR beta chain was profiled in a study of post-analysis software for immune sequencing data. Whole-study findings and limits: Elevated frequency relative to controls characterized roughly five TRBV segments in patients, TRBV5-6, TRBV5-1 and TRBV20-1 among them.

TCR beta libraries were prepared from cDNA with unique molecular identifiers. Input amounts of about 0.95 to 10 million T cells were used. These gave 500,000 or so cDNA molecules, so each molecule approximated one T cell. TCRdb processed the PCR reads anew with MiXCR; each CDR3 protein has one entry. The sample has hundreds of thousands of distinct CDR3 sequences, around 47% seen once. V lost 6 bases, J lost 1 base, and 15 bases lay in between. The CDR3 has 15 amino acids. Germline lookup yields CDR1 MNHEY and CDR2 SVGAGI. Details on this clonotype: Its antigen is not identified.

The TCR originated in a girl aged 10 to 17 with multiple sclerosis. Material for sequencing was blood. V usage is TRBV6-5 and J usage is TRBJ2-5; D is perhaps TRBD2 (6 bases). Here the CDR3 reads CASSVRGAPQETQYF. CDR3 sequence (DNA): TGTGCCAGCAGCGTGCGGGGCGCTCCCCAAGAGACCCAGTACTTC.